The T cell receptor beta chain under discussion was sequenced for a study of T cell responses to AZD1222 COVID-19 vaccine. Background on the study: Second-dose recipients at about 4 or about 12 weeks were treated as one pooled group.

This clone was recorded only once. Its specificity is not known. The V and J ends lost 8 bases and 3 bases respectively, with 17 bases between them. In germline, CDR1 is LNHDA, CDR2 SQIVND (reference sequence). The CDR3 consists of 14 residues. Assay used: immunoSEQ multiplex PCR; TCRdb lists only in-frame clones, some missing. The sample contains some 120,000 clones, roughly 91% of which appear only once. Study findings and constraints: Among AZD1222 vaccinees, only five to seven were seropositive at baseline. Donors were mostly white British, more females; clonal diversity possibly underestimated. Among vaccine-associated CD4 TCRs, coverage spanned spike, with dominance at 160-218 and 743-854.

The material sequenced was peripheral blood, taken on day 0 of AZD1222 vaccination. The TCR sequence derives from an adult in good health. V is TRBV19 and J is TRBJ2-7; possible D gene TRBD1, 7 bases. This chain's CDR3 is CASSQRRDSYEQYF. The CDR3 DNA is TGTGCCAGTTCGCAGCGGCGGGACAGCTACGAGCAGTACTTC.